Listed below are T cell receptor beta chains from one sample, sequenced in a study of CD8 T cells in ankylosing spondylitis. MiXCR was run by TCRdb on the 5' RACE reads, yielding one entry per CDR3 protein. The sample has about 440,000 distinct CDR3 sequences, 15% to 20% seen once. Sequencing was done on a sample of blood, either unsorted or a sorted T cell fraction (not recorded which). The receptors come from a male donor with ankylosing spondylitis. CDR3s include the opening cysteine and the closing phenylalanine or tryptophan. A D gene is named only where the DNA matches it firmly. Clone size is not always given. Where it is, it says once, few, many or a class for expanded clones.

TRBJ2-1 TRBV20-1 NA many CSAREGAYNEQFF TGCAGTGCTAGAGAGGGGGCTTACAATGAGCAGTTCTTC
TRBJ2-3 TRBV18 TRBD1 many CASSPLRQGDTQYF TGTGCCAGCTCACCTCTCCGACAGGGGGATACGCAGTATTTT
TRBJ2-1 TRBV19 NA few CASSTSQGQYNEQFF TGTGCCAGTAGTACCTCGCAGGGACAATACAATGAGCAGTTCTTC
TRBJ2-2 TRBV7-6 NA NA CASSSQTGSVGELFF TGTGCCAGCAGCTCGCAGACCGGCTCGGTCGGGGAGCTGTTTTTT
TRBJ2-1 TRBV5-1 TRBD1 many CASSFGQDNEQFF TGCGCCAGCAGCTTCGGACAGGACAATGAGCAGTTCTTC
TRBJ1-1 TRBV5-1 TRBD1 many CASSFGQGPSTEAFF TGCGCCAGCAGCTTTGGACAGGGGCCGAGTACTGAAGCTTTCTTT
TRBJ1-1 TRBV3-1 NA NA CASSQEAGKGPGAFF TGTGCCAGCAGCCAAGAGGCTGGGAAGGGACCAGGAGCTTTCTTT
TRBJ2-1 TRBV29-1 TRBD2 NA CSVETGTRYEQFF TGCAGCGTCGAGACCGGGACTAGATATGAGCAGTTCTTC
TRBJ1-4 TRBV6-1 NA few CASSGEWIATNEKLFF TGTGCCAGCAGTGGAGAGTGGATTGCAACTAATGAAAAACTGTTTTTT
TRBJ1-1 TRBV5-1 TRBD1 NA CASSAQGAEAFF TGCGCCAGCAGCGCCCAGGGGGCTGAAGCTTTCTTT
TRBJ1-1 TRBV7-2 TRBD1 NA CASSPLRTGANTEAFF TGTGCCAGCAGCCCACTCCGGACAGGGGCGAACACTGAAGCTTTCTTT
TRBJ2-1 TRBV20-1 TRBD1 many CSALQGGSYNEQFF TGCAGTGCTCTACAGGGGGGCTCCTACAATGAGCAGTTCTTC
TRBJ1-1 TRBV6-2/TRBV6-3 NA few CASSTWVNTEAFF TGTGCCAGCAGTACCTGGGTGAACACTGAAGCTTTCTTT
TRBJ2-3 TRBV7-9 NA NA CASSRVVGSTDTQYF TGTGCCAGCAGCCGAGTGGTTGGGAGCACAGATACGCAGTATTTT
TRBJ2-5 TRBV4-2 NA NA CASSQVMQANQETQYF TGTGCCAGCAGCCAGGTGATGCAGGCAAACCAAGAGACCCAGTACTTC
TRBJ2-6 TRBV5-1 NA NA CASSLTLTVDSGANVLTF TGCGCCAGCAGCTTGACCCTGACCGTCGACTCTGGGGCCAACGTCCTGACTTTC
TRBJ2-6 TRBV7-3 NA NA CASSSPVGSGANVLTF TGTGCCAGCAGCTCCCCCGTGGGGTCTGGGGCCAACGTCCTGACTTTC
TRBJ2-6 TRBV15 NA NA CATSRELYSGANVLTF TGTGCCACCAGCAGAGAACTCTACTCTGGGGCCAACGTCCTGACTTTC
TRBJ1-3 TRBV9 TRBD1 NA CASSVTDRSGGNTIYF TGTGCCAGCAGCGTAACGGACAGGAGTGGAGGAAACACCATATATTTT
TRBJ2-5 TRBV2 NA NA CASRARETTETQYF TGTGCCAGCAGGGCCAGGGAGACCACAGAGACCCAGTACTTC
TRBJ1-1 TRBV6-2/TRBV6-3 TRBD1 NA CASARDRGQSPTEAFF TGTGCCAGCGCTCGGGACAGGGGGCAATCGCCCACTGAAGCTTTCTTT
TRBJ2-3 TRBV18 TRBD2 NA CASSPGLAGGVILADTQYF TGTGCCAGCTCACCGGGACTAGCGGGGGGCGTCATTCTTGCCGATACGCAGTATTTT
TRBJ2-7 TRBV5-1 NA few CASSLGRGLDEQYF TGCGCCAGCAGCTTGGGGCGGGGGCTGGACGAGCAGTACTTC
TRBJ1-2 TRBV7-9 NA NA CASQPPGHYGYTF TGTGCCAGCCAGCCACCCGGCCACTATGGCTACACCTTC
TRBJ2-7 TRBV5-1 NA few CASSLAREGEGEQYF TGCGCCAGCAGCTTGGCCCGTGAGGGAGAGGGCGAGCAGTACTTC
TRBJ1-2 TRBV7-2 TRBD1 NA CASSLVAGGFGYGYTF TGTGCCAGCAGCTTAGTGGCAGGGGGGTTTGGCTATGGCTACACCTTC
TRBJ1-6 TRBV7-9 TRBD1 NA CASSDGTGDNSPLHF TGTGCCAGCAGCGACGGGACAGGAGATAATTCACCCCTCCACTTT
TRBJ1-1 TRBV7-9 NA NA CASSPRDTTYTEAFF TGTGCCAGCAGCCCCCGGGACACAACCTACACTGAAGCTTTCTTT
TRBJ2-5 TRBV7-9 NA NA CASSSTRYQETQYF TGTGCCAGCAGCTCCACAAGGTACCAAGAGACCCAGTACTTC
TRBJ1-2 TRBV27 NA NA CASSSFREASYGYTF TGTGCCAGCAGTTCTTTCCGGGAGGCTTCATATGGCTACACCTTC
TRBJ2-2 TRBV5-1 NA NA CASSLVAGSNTGELFF TGCGCCAGCAGCTTGGTGGCAGGGTCGAACACCGGGGAGCTGTTTTTT
TRBJ2-1 TRBV9 NA few CASSVALGGSYNEQFF TGTGCCAGCAGCGTAGCCCTCGGGGGCTCCTACAATGAGCAGTTCTTC
TRBJ2-7 TRBV6-2/TRBV6-3 NA few CATDNGGYEQYF TGTGCCACCGACAATGGGGGATACGAGCAGTACTTC
TRBJ1-1 TRBV5-1 NA few CASSRNPTDIGTEAFF TGCGCCAGCAGCCGGAACCCGACAGATATCGGCACTGAAGCTTTCTTT
TRBJ2-7 TRBV7-9 NA NA CASSSWTSPEQYF TGTGCCAGCAGCTCCTGGACCAGCCCCGAGCAGTACTTC
TRBJ2-7 TRBV5-6 TRBD2 few CASSEIGSGRATTYEQYF TGTGCCAGCAGCGAGATCGGAAGCGGGAGGGCCACCACCTACGAGCAGTACTTC
TRBJ1-4 TRBV12-3/TRBV12-4 TRBD1 many CASSLADRPNEKLFF TGTGCCAGCAGTTTAGCGGACAGGCCAAATGAAAAACTGTTTTTT
TRBJ1-1 TRBV9 NA NA CASSVDPGLGNTEAFF TGTGCCAGCAGCGTAGACCCAGGCCTGGGGAACACTGAAGCTTTCTTT
TRBJ1-1 TRBV10-3 NA NA CAISEGGRTKSGAFF TGTGCCATCAGTGAGGGTGGAAGGACCAAGTCGGGGGCTTTCTTT
TRBJ2-4 TRBV15 TRBD1 few CATSLRDRVAKNIQYF TGTGCCACCAGCCTCCGGGACAGGGTGGCCAAAAACATTCAGTACTTC
TRBJ1-4 TRBV10-2 TRBD1 NA CASRTGSTNEKLFF TGCGCCAGCAGGACAGGGTCAACTAATGAAAAACTGTTTTTT
TRBJ2-1 TRBV27 NA NA CASSLEGAGYNEQFF TGTGCCAGCAGTTTGGAGGGGGCCGGGTACAATGAGCAGTTCTTC
TRBJ2-7 TRBV7-2 NA few CASSLAGGSVYEQYF TGTGCCAGCAGCTTAGCTGGGGGTTCAGTCTACGAGCAGTACTTC
TRBJ1-1 TRBV19 NA NA CASSMGRIMNTEAFF TGTGCCAGTAGTATGGGGCGGATCATGAACACTGAAGCTTTCTTT
TRBJ1-5 TRBV15 TRBD1 many CATSRDPPGQGDNQPQHF TGTGCCACCAGCAGAGATCCCCCGGGACAGGGGGACAATCAGCCCCAGCATTTT
TRBJ2-1 TRBV20-1 NA NA CSAGLGLVSYNEQFF TGCAGTGCTGGACTCGGCCTAGTCTCCTACAATGAGCAGTTCTTC
TRBJ2-2 TRBV21-1 NA few CASSMGQGRALAGELFF TGTGCCAGCAGCATGGGACAGGGAAGGGCCTTAGCCGGGGAGCTGTTTTTT
TRBJ1-1 TRBV29-1 NA few CSVRGTEAFF TGCAGCGTTCGGGGTACTGAAGCTTTCTTT
TRBJ2-1 TRBV25-1 TRBD2 few CASIGEGSYNEQFF TGTGCCAGCATAGGGGAGGGCAGTTACAATGAGCAGTTCTTC
TRBJ1-5 TRBV6-5 NA NA CASSYQGAAQPQHF TGTGCCAGCAGTTACCAAGGGGCGGCTCAGCCCCAGCATTTT
TRBJ1-5 TRBV20-1 NA few CSARMSYGHNQPQHF TGCAGTGCCCGAATGTCCTATGGTCACAATCAGCCCCAGCATTTT
TRBJ2-2 TRBV6-2/TRBV6-3 NA NA CASGDQWDSSNTGELFF TGTGCCAGCGGGGACCAATGGGACTCTTCGAACACCGGGGAGCTGTTTTTT
TRBJ2-3 TRBV7-9 TRBD2 NA CASRKRTSVADTQYF TGTGCCAGCAGGAAAAGGACTAGCGTTGCAGATACGCAGTATTTT